The present TCR beta chain was sequenced within a study of blood T cell repertoires in COVID-19. The assay was immunoSEQ multiplex PCR, and TCRdb's table has in-frame clones only and misses some. The table records under 350,000 clones, about 86% of them present only once. Each participant's cohort was designated according to participant-reported clinical history. Trimming shortened V by 4 bases and J by 5 bases, and 15 bases separated the two germline ends. The CDR3 runs to 15 residues. Germline CDR1 is ENHRY and CDR2 is SYGVKD. V usage is TRBV10-3 and J usage is TRBJ2-1, with a possible D match to TRBD1 (7 bases). The sequence was collected from a woman in her 40s with acute COVID-19. Sequencing was performed on PBMCs or T cells enriched from blood (not recorded which). CDR3 DNA: TGTGCCATCAGTGTGCAGGGGGGCGCGGACAATGAGCAGTTCTTC. Protein sequence: CAISVQGGADNEQFF.